This TCR beta chain was sequenced for a study of PD-L1 blockade in urothelial cancer. Generated by immunoSEQ multiplex PCR, the TCRdb table keeps only in-frame clones and is missing some. The sample lists 80,000 to 95,000 clones, approximately 87% occurring once. The V gene end was trimmed by 11 bases and the J gene end by 5 bases; junction bases not matched to a gene: 9. Looked up from germline, CDR1 is SGHTA and CDR2 is FQGNSA. The CDR3 is 13 residues long. As to time point: peripheral blood 6 weeks after treatment start. This clonotype was obtained from a man in his sixties or seventies with urothelial cancer. The sample here was PBMCs, taken around atezolizumab (anti-PD-L1) treatment. The V and J genes are TRBV7-2 and TRBJ2-1, with 7 positions matching TRBD1. CDR3 region: CAGSRGPNNEQFF. CDR3 in DNA: TGTGCCGGGTCGAGGGGGCCTAACAATGAGCAGTTCTTC.